This TCR beta chain emerged from a study of early T cells in non-severe SARS-CoV-2 infection. TCRdb re-derived calls from the 5' RACE reads in MiXCR, one entry per CDR3 protein. This sample has roughly 30,000 distinct CDR3 sequences, with around 5% found just once. The CDR3 spans 13 residues. Germline V gene data show CDR1 as SEHNR and CDR2 as FQNEAQ (reference sequence). Trimming took 1 base from V and 4 from J, leaving 7 bases between them. The rearrangement joins TRBV7-9 to TRBJ1-1; D is uncertain. The source material was whole blood. This sequence was found in an adult who was a healthcare worker with PCR-confirmed SARS-CoV-2 infection or an uninfected control (not recorded which). The DNA of the CDR3 is TGTGCCAGCAGCTTAGTAGACATCACTGAAGCTTTCTTT. Protein sequence: CASSLVDITEAFF.